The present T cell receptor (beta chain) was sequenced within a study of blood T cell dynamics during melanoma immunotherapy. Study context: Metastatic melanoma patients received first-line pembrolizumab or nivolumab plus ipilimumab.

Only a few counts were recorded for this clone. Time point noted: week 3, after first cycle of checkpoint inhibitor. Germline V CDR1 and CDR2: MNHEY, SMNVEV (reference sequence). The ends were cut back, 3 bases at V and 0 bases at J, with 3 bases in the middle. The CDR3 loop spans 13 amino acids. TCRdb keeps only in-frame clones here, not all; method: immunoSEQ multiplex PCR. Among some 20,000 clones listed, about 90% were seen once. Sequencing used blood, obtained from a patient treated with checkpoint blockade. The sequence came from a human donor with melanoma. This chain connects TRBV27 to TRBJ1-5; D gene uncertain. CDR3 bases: TGTGCCAGCAGTTTGGTTAGCAATCAGCCCCAGCATTTT. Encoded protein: CASSLVSNQPQHF.